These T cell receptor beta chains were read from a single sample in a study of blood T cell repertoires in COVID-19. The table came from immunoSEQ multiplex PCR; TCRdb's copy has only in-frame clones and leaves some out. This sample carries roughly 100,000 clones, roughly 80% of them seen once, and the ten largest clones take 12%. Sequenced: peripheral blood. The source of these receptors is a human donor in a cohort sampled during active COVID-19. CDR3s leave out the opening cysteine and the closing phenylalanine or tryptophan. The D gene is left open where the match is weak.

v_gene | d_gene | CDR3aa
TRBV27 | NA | ASSFWRGPGIDTQY
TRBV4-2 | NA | ASSRNGDSNQPQH
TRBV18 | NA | ASSPNSYEQY
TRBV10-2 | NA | ASSESLGHGYT
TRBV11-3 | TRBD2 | ASSSGLAGGNTQY
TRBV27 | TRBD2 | ASSLLAGPNGEQF
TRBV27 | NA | ASSRIGGREKLF
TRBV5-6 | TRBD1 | ASSPITGGWDTEAF
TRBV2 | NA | ASSGPGTGNTQY
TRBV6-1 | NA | ASSEAAGAGDTQY
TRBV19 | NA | ASSIGAGSLGQPQH
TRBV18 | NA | ASSPAAGRNTEQY
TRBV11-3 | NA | ASSLGQRTEAF
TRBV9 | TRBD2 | ASSGGLADTGELF
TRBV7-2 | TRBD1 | ASSASQGASGNTIY
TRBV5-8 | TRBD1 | ASSSGQGFGNTIY
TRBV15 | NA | ATSRDISTGDTQY
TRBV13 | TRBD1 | ASSLVTGGKGNEQF
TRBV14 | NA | ASSPSGTGLYEQY
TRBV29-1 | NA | SVELDVRRTL
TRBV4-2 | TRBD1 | ASSQPTGVAEAF
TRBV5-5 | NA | ASSAGLAESYEQY
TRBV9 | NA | ASSPGGGSNYGYT
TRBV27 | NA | ASGILRTDYNYGYT
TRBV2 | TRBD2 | ANGLAGGPGTQY
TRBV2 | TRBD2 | ASSVTSGEEHTDTQY
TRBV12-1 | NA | ASSFLGVRNSPLH
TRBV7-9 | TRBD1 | ASRRQGLTNTGELF
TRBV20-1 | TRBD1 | SAWDRMQF
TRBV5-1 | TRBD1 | ASGRTGGTYEQY
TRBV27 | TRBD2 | ASGGAGGTDTQY
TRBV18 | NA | ASSPVGFETYEQY
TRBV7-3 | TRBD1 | ASSAGTANTGELF
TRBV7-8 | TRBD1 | ASSSRDREEAEKLF
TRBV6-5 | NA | ASSRRVSYNSPLH
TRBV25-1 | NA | ASSMPGVSQEKLF
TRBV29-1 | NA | SVEQGRLAEAF
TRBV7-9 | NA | ASSLGEVAYNEQF
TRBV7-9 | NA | ASSLARGHTDTQY
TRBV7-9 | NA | ASSLVPEGSPQH
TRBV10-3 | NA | AISESGQTNNEQF
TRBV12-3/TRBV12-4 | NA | ASSGGRYGYT
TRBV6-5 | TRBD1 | ASLRGTSYNSPLH
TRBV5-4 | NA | ASSLAVQNTGELF
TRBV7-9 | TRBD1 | ASSYSGTGFYNEQF
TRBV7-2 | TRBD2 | ASSRASGSYEQY
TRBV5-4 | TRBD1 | ASSPGTGNEKLF
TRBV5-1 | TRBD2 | ASSPAGGPEETQY
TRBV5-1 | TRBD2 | ASSSLAGGINEQF